The 4 T cell receptor beta chains listed next were all sequenced from one sample in a study of blood T cells in healthy people across ages. It was with a sample-barcoded 5' primer and a J-beta primer mix that a second PCR of roughly 7 to 11 cycles was run. TCRdb processed the 5' RACE reads anew with MiXCR; each CDR3 protein has one entry. There are approximately 810,000 distinct CDR3 sequences in the sample; around 30% occur only once, and 15% to 20% lies in the top ten. The specimen was blood. These receptors were obtained from a woman of 80 years or more in good health.

V is TRBV20-1 and J is TRBJ2-4; a weak D match, TRBD1 (6 bases). The end of the DNA aligns better with TRBJ2-7, so the J call may be wrong. Germline V gives CDR1 DFQATT, CDR2 SNEGSKA (reference sequence). There are 13 residues in the CDR3. For the CDR3, the DNA is TGCAGTGCTAGATCGACAGGAGACTACGAGCAGTACTTC. It codes for CSARSTGDYEQYF.

The chain is built from TRBV6-2 or TRBV6-3 and TRBJ1-1; D is undetermined. Germline V lookup: CDR1 MNHEY, CDR2 SVGEGT. V was trimmed by 4 bases and J by 1 base, leaving 7 bases between them. This CDR3 has 13 amino acids. CDR3: CASSSPGNTEAFF. The CDR3 DNA is TGTGCCAGCAGTTCTCCGGGGAACACTGAAGCTTTCTTT.

This clonotype was detected many times. The V call is TRBV5-1, the J call TRBJ2-1; D unclear. In germline, CDR1 is SGHRS, CDR2 YFSETQ. Deletions cut 3 bases from V and 6 bases from J, with 10 bases between. There are 13 residues in the CDR3. The CDR3 here is CASSSRRGNEQFF. Written as DNA, the CDR3 is TGCGCCAGCAGCTCCAGACGCGGCAATGAGCAGTTCTTC.

This clonotype was picked up one time. Since a much larger clone is just one base distant, this may be a read error. V usage is TRBV2 and J usage is TRBJ2-5; D not certain. The J call is uncertain, as TRBJ2-1 better fits the DNA end. CDR1 is SNHLY and CDR2 is FYNNEI in the germline V gene. This CDR3 has 13 residues. The CDR3 bases are TGTGCCAGCAAGATAACAGTTCAAGAGACCCAGTTCTTC. Amino acids: CASKITVQETQFF.